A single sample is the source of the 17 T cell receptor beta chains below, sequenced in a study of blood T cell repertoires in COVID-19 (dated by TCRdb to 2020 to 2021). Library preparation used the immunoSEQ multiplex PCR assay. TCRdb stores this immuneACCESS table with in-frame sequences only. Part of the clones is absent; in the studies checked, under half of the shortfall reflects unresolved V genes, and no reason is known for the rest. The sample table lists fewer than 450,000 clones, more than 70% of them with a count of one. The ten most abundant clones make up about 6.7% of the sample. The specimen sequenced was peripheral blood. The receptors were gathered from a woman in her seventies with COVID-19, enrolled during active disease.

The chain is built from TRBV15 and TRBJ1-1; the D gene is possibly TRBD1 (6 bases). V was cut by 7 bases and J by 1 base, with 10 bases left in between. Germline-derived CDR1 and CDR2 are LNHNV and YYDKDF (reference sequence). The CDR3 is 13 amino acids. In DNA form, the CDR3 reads TGTGCCACCAAGGCCAGGGGGAACACTGAAGCTTTCTTT. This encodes CATKARGNTEAFF. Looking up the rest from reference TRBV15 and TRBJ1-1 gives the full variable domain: DAMVIQNPRYQVTQFGKPVTLSCSQTLNHNVMYWYQQKSSQAPKLLFHYYDKDFNNEADTPDNFQSRRPNTSFCFLDIRSPGLGDTAMYLCATKARGNTEAFFGQGTRLTVV.

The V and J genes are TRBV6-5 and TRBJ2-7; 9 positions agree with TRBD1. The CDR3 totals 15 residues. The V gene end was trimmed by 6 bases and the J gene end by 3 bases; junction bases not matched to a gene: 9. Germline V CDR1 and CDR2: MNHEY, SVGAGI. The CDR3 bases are TGTGCCAGCAGCGCAGAGGACAGGGGACACTACGAGCAGTACTTC. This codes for CASSAEDRGHYEQYF.

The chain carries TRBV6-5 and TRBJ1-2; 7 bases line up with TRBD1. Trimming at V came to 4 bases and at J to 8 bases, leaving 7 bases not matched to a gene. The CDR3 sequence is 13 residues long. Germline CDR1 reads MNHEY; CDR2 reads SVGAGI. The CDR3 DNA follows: TGTGCCAGCAGTTCGACAGGGTTTGTAGGCTACACCTTC. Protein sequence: CASSSTGFVGYTF.

The CDR3 spells CASKTGYGYTF. CDR3 coding DNA: TGTGCCAGCAAGACAGGTTATGGCTACACCTTC. This chain uses TRBV6-5 with TRBJ1-2, with a possible D match to TRBD1 (6 bases). V lost 7 bases to trimming and J lost 5 bases, with 8 bases between them. CDR3 size: 11 residues. Per germline, CDR1 MNHEY and CDR2 SVGAGI.

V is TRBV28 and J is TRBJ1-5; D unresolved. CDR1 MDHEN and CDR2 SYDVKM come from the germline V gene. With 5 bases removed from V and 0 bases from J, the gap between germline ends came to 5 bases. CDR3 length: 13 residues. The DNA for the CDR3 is TGTGCCAGCAGTACAGATAGCAATCAGCCCCAGCATTTT. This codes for CASSTDSNQPQHF.

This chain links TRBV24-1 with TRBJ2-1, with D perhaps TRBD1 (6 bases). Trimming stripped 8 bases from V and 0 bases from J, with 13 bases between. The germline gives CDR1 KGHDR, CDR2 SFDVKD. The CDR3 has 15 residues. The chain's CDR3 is CATTGTTSSYNEQFF. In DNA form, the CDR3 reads TGTGCCACCACGGGGACAACGAGCTCCTACAATGAGCAGTTCTTC.

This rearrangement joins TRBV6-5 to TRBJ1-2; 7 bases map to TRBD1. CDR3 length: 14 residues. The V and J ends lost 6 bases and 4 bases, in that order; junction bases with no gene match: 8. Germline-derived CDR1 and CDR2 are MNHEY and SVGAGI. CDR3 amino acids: CASSRGTASYGYTF. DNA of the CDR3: TGTGCCAGCAGCAGGGGGACAGCCTCCTATGGCTACACCTTC.

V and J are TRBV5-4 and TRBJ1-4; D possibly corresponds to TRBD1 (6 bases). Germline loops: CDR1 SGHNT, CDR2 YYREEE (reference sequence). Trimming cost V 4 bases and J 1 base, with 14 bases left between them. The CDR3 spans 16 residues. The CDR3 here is CASSPAPDRTNEKLFF. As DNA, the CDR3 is TGTGCCAGCAGCCCCGCCCCGGACAGAACTAATGAAAAACTGTTTTTT. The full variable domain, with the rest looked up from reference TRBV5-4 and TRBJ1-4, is ETGVTQSPTHLIKTRGQQVTLRCSSQSGHNTVSWYQQALGQGPQFIFQYYREEENGRGNFPPRFSGLQFPNYSSELNVNALELDDSALYLCASSPAPDRTNEKLFFGSGTQLSVL.

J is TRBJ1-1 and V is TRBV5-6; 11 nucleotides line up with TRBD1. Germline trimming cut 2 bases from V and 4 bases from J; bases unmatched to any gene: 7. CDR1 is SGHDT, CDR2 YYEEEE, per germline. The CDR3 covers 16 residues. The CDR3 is CASSFGQGAPPTEAFF. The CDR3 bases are TGTGCCAGCAGCTTTGGACAGGGGGCGCCGCCCACTGAAGCTTTCTTT.

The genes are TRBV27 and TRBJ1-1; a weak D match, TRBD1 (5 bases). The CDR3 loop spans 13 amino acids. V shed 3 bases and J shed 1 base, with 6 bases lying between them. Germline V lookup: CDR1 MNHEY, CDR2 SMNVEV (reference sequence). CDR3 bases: TGTGCCAGCAGTTTTACAGGGAACACTGAAGCTTTCTTT. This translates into CASSFTGNTEAFF.

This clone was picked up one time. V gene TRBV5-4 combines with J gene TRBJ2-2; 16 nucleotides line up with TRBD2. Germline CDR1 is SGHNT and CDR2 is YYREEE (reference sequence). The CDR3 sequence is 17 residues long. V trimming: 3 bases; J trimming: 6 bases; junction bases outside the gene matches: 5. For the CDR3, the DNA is TGTGCCAGCAGCTCCGGGACTAGCGGGGGGGCCCCCGGGGAGCTGTTTTTT. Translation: CASSSGTSGGAPGELFF.

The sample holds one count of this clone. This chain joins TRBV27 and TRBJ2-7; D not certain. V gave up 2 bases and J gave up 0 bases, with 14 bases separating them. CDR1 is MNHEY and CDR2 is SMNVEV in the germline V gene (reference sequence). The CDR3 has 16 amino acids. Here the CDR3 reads CASSLTITYTSYEQYF. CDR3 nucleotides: TGTGCCAGCAGTTTAACCATAACGTACACCTCCTACGAGCAGTACTTC.

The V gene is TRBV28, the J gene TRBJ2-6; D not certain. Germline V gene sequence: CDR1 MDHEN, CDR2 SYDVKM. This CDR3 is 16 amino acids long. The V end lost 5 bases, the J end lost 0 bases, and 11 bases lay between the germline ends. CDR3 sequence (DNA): TGTGCCAGCAGTAGATTGAGCGTCTCTGGGGCCAACGTCCTGACTTTC. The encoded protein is CASSRLSVSGANVLTF.

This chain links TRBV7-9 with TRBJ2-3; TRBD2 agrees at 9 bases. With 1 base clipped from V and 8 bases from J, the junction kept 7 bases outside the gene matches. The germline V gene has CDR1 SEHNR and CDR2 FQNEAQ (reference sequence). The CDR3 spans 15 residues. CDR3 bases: TGTGCCAGCAGCTTAGTAGCGGGGGCCGGGGGTACGCAGTATTTT. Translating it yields CASSLVAGAGGTQYF.

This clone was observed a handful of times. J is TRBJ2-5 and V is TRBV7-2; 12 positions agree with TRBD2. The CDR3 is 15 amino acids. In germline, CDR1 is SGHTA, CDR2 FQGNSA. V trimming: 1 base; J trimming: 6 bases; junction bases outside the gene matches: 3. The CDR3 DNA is TGTGCCAGCAGCTTAGGCCTAGCGGGGGGGAAGACCCAGTACTTC. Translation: CASSLGLAGGKTQYF.

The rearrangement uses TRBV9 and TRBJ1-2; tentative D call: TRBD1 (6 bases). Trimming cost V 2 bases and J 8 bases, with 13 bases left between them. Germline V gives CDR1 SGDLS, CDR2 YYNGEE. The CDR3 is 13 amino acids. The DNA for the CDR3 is TGTGCCAGCAGCGTGAACAGGGTTGGCGGCTACACCTTC. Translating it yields CASSVNRVGGYTF.

The CDR3 nucleotides are TGTGCCAGCAGTGAATCGGCCTGGCGGGGCTACACCTTC. This translates into CASSESAWRGYTF. This chain uses TRBV2 with TRBJ1-2; D ambiguous. The V end lost 2 bases, the J end lost 8 bases, and 12 bases lay between the germline ends. This CDR3 region has 13 residues. Germline V gene data show CDR1 as SNHLY and CDR2 as FYNNEI.